Sequencing of this TCR beta chain was carried out in a study of blood T cell repertoires in COVID-19. Turning to the study itself: Material from acute and convalescent COVID-19 was sourced from the United States, Italy and Spain. T cells, B-cell-depleted T cells, or PBMCs provided the cDNA or gDNA that served as material.

Sequenced by immunoSEQ multiplex PCR; TCRdb stores in-frame clones only, minus some. Here the sample spans approximately 180,000 clones, 80% to 90% being singletons. This TCR was recovered from a human donor with active or convalescent COVID-19. The donor label of this sample is uncertain. Sequenced: peripheral blood.

CDR3 amino acids: CATSAGGNQETQYF. CDR3 coding DNA: TGCGCCACCTCCGCCGGCGGGAACCAAGAGACCCAGTACTTC. The rearrangement links TRBV10-1 to TRBJ2-5; the D gene is possibly TRBD2 (6 bases). V gave up 10 bases and J gave up 0 bases, with 15 bases separating them. CDR3 length: 14 residues. Germline values: CDR1 WNHNN, CDR2 SYGVQD (reference sequence).